This T cell receptor beta chain originates from a study of identifying expanded T cells in peripheral blood. Findings and caveats of the study: Across healthy donors, higher total template counts meant significantly greater approximately 2-week count variance. Over approximately two and four weeks, about 15 and 19 clones changed, versus approximately 1.1 between replicates.

About this clone: The antigen is not known.

No infections or other immune events were documented during collection. With V trimmed by 8 bases and J by 2 bases, 4 bases remained unmatched. Germline V lookup: CDR1 MDHEN, CDR2 SYDVKM. The CDR3 is made up of 13 amino acids. Sequencing used immunoSEQ multiplex PCR; TCRdb keeps in-frame clones, though not all of them. The table lists around 100,000 clones, 75% to 90% of them singletons. V and J are TRBV28 and TRBJ1-2; 8 positions agree with TRBD1. The sequence was collected from a person aged 18-70 years in good health. Source material: blood. CDR3 sequence (DNA): TGTGCCAGCTTACAGGGGGGGAACTATGGCTACACCTTC. It specifies CASLQGGNYGYTF.